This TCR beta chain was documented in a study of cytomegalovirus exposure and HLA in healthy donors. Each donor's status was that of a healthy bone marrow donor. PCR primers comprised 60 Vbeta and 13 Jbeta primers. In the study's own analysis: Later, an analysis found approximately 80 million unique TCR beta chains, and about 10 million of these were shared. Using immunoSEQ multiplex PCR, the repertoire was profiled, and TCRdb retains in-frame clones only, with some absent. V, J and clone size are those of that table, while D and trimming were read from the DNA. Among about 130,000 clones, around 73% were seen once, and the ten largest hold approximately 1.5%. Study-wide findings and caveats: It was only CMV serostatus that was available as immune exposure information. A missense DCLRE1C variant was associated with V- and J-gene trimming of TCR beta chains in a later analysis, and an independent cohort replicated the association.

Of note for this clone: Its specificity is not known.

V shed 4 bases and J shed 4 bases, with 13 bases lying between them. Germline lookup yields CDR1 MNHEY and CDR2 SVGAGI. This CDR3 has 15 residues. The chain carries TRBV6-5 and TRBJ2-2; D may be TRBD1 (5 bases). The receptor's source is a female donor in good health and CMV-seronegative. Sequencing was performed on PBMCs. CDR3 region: CASSLRSDSTGELFF. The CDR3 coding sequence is TGTGCCAGCAGTTTGCGATCCGACAGCACCGGGGAGCTGTTTTTT.